Listed below are T cell receptor beta chains from one sample, sequenced in a study of cytotoxic CD8 clonotypes in ibrutinib-treated CLL. Measured with immunoSEQ multiplex PCR; TCRdb has only the in-frame clones, and not every one. The sample contains about 85,000 clones, 70% to 80% of which appear only once. The specimen comprised PBMCs, sampled after 12 months of ibrutinib treatment. These receptors were collected from a human donor with chronic lymphocytic leukemia. The CDR3 runs from the conserved cysteine through the conserved F or W. Fields, in order: J gene, D gene, clone size, V gene, CDR3 DNA, CDR3 protein. D genes are given only for firm matches. Expanded clones get a size class; other rows say once, few or many, or leave the size out.

TRBJ1-1,TRBD1,-,TRBV6-5,TGTGCCAGCAGTTACGCCGGGACAGGGGGCCATGAAGCTTTCTTT,CASSYAGTGGHEAFF
TRBJ1-4,-,-,TRBV11-2,TGTGCCAGCAGCTTAAGGGGAGGGAGAGGTGAAAAACTGTTTTTT,CASSLRGGRGEKLFF
TRBJ1-1,TRBD1,once,TRBV11-1,TGTGCCAGCAGCTTAGCATGGACAGGGAACACTGAAGCTTTCTTT,CASSLAWTGNTEAFF
TRBJ2-3,TRBD2,-,TRBV6-4,TGTGCCAGCAGCCTCCGGGGGGGGACAGATACGCAGTATTTT,CASSLRGGTDTQYF
TRBJ1-5,-,-,TRBV28,TGTGCCAGCAGCCACAGTAGCAATCAGCCCCAGCATTTT,CASSHSSNQPQHF
TRBJ2-3,TRBD2,-,TRBV5-1,TGCGCCAGCAGCCAAGTAGCGGGGGCCACAGATACGCAGTATTTT,CASSQVAGATDTQYF
TRBJ2-5,-,-,TRBV30,TGTGCCTGGAGTGTCCCGACCCGCGGGGGCGAGACCCAGTACTTC,CAWSVPTRGGETQYF
TRBJ1-4,TRBD1,few,TRBV27,TGTGCCAGCAGTCCCGACAGGGCTCGTTATGAAAAACTGTTTTTT,CASSPDRARYEKLFF
TRBJ1-6,-,medium-sized,TRBV28,TGTGCCAGCAACCACGGGGGGGGGCGATCACCCCTCCACTTT,CASNHGGGRSPLHF
TRBJ2-3,TRBD2,-,TRBV14,TGTGCCAGCAGCCAAGATAGCGGGGATACGCAGTATTTT,CASSQDSGDTQYF
TRBJ2-2,TRBD2,-,TRBV5-1,TGCGCCAGCAGCGGGGAGGGGACTTTCGGCACCGGGGAGCTGTTTTTT,CASSGEGTFGTGELFF
TRBJ2-6,-,-,TRBV7-9,TGTGCCAGCAGCTTAGTATTGTCCTCTGGGGCCAACGTCCTGACTTTC,CASSLVLSSGANVLTF
TRBJ2-2,TRBD1,-,TRBV6-1,TGTGCCAGCAGCGTCGGACAGGTCCGTATCGGGGAGCTGTTTTTT,CASSVGQVRIGELFF
TRBJ2-7,TRBD2,-,TRBV28,TGTGCCAGCAGTTTGCGGGGGGAATTCTACGAGCAGTACTTC,CASSLRGEFYEQYF
TRBJ2-1,-,-,TRBV10-3,TGTGCCATCAGTGAGCCAACACAGGGTTACAATGAGCAGTTCTTC,CAISEPTQGYNEQFF
TRBJ1-3,-,-,TRBV4-3,TGCGCCAGCAGCCAAGAGGTCTATGGAAACACCATATATTTT,CASSQEVYGNTIYF
TRBJ2-5,TRBD1,-,TRBV18,TGTGCCAGCTCACCACCGACAGGGGGGGAGACCCAGTACTTC,CASSPPTGGETQYF
TRBJ2-2,TRBD1,-,TRBV2,TGTGCCAGCACTTACAGGGGGAAAGTTGAGACCGGGGAGCTGTTTTTT,CASTYRGKVETGELFF
TRBJ2-7,TRBD1,-,TRBV27,TGTGCCAGCAGTCCGGACAGGGGAAGCTCCTACGAGCAGTACTTC,CASSPDRGSSYEQYF
TRBJ2-2,-,-,TRBV6-1,TGTGCCATCAGTGAGTCGTGGGCAGGCCGGAACACCGGGGAGCTGTTTTTT,CAISESWAGRNTGELFF
TRBJ1-1,-,few,TRBV27,TGTGCCAGCAGTTTGAGGCAGGGTTTCACTGAAGCTTTCTTT,CASSLRQGFTEAFF
TRBJ2-1,TRBD2,-,TRBV28,TGTGCCAGCGGACTAGCGGGCTATGAGCAGTTCTTC,CASGLAGYEQFF
TRBJ2-4,-,few,TRBV28,TGTGCCAGCAGCCGATCCCCCCCCGGGCAGGGGGGCATTCAGTACTTC,CASSRSPPGQGGIQYF
TRBJ2-3,TRBD2,-,TRBV4-2,TGTGCCAGCAGCCAAGATAGGGGCCGACTAGCGGGAGGGCCGGGAGATACGCAGTATTTT,CASSQDRGRLAGGPGDTQYF
TRBJ1-2,-,-,TRBV9,TGTGCCAGCAGCGTAGGTTGGTGGGGGAGTGAAGGCTACACCTTC,CASSVGWWGSEGYTF
TRBJ2-5,-,-,TRBV20-1,TGCAGTGCAGCAGGGGAAGAGACCCAGTACTTC,CSAAGEETQYF
TRBJ2-5,TRBD2,-,TRBV4-3,TGCGCCAGCAGCCAAGACGGGCTAGCGGGGGGACCACAAGAGACCCAGTACTTC,CASSQDGLAGGPQETQYF
TRBJ2-7,-,-,TRBV6-6,TGTGCCAGCAGCACGGGGGCCTCCTACGAGCAGTACTTC,CASSTGASYEQYF
TRBJ2-5,-,-,TRBV2,TGTGCCACCCGCCCTGGGGGGGGCAGAGAGACCCAGTACTTC,CATRPGGGRETQYF
TRBJ2-1,-,-,TRBV4-2,TGTGCCAGCAGCCAAGGGGGCGCGGGCCCCTACAATGAGCAGTTCTTC,CASSQGGAGPYNEQFF
TRBJ2-5,-,-,TRBV4-3,TGCGCCAGCGGTCAGAGACTAGGGGGACGGGAGACCCAGTACTTC,CASGQRLGGRETQYF
TRBJ2-7,TRBD2,few,TRBV7-9,TGTGCCAGCAGCCCACTAGCGGGACCAGGGGAGCAGTACTTC,CASSPLAGPGEQYF